A single sample gave rise to the 28 T cell receptor beta chains below, sequenced in a study of blood T cell repertoires in COVID-19 (TCRdb year 2020). Library preparation used the immunoSEQ multiplex PCR assay. TCRdb provides this immuneACCESS table in a form limited to in-frame rearrangements. Some clones are lacking; in checked studies, under half of them reflect an unresolved V gene, and why the rest are absent is not known. For this sample there are roughly 110,000 clones; approximately 80% appear just once. The leading ten clones occupy 4.3% of the sample. Sequences were obtained from peripheral blood. The receptors stem from a man aged 70-80 years with acute or convalescent COVID-19.

Notes on this clone: An end of the junction does not agree with germline; a read error may underlie this. The chain has TRBV15 and TRBJ2-3; D possibly uses TRBD1 or TRBD2 (6 bases each). Germline CDR1 is LNHNV and CDR2 is YYDKDF (reference sequence). The CDR3 consists of 13 residues. CDR3 loop: CATSREGGSTQYF. The DNA of the CDR3 is TGTGCCACCAGCCGAGAGGGGGGTTCAACGCAGTATTTT.

The chain uses TRBV19 and TRBJ1-5, with D possibly being TRBD1 (6 bases). Germline lookup yields CDR1 LNHDA and CDR2 SQIVND (reference sequence). Trimming pared 4 bases from V and 3 bases from J, leaving 19 bases between. The CDR3 length is 17 residues. In DNA, the CDR3 is TGTGCCAGTAGTACCTACACCACGGACAGCACCAATCAGCCCCAGCATTTT. Residues: CASSTYTTDSTNQPQHF. Complete variable domain (other parts from reference TRBV19 and TRBJ1-5): DGGITQSPKYLFRKEGQNVTLSCEQNLNHDAMYWYRQDPGQGLRLIYYSQIVNDFQKGDIAEGYSVSREKKESFPLTVTSAQKNPTAFYLCASSTYTTDSTNQPQHFGDGTRLSIL.

The rearrangement links TRBV6-6 to TRBJ2-2, with 11 positions matching TRBD2. The CDR3 is 16 amino acids. Per germline, CDR1 MNHNY and CDR2 SVGAGI (reference sequence). V shed 5 bases and J 7 bases; nucleotides not matched to a gene: 9. The DNA of the CDR3 is TGTGCCAGCAGTCAAACTAGCGGGGGCCGTAGCGGGGAGCTGTTTTTT. Encoded protein: CASSQTSGGRSGELFF.

The chain joins TRBV21-1 to TRBJ1-4. TRBV21-1 is flagged as a pseudogene. CDR3 size: 9 residues. The CDR3 sequence is CASPGKLFF. For the CDR3, the DNA is TGTGCCAGCCCCGGGAAACTGTTTTTT.

This sequence joins TRBV2 and TRBJ2-3; D is perhaps TRBD2 (6 bases). The CDR3 loop spans 14 amino acids. The V and J ends lost 6 bases and 3 bases respectively, with 13 bases between them. Germline lookup yields CDR1 SNHLY and CDR2 FYNNEI. This chain's CDR3 is CASRQGGATDTQYF. The CDR3, as DNA: TGTGCCAGCAGGCAGGGCGGGGCTACAGATACGCAGTATTTT. Full variable domain (missing parts from reference TRBV2 and TRBJ2-3): EPEVTQTPSHQVTQMGQEVILRCVPISNHLYFYWYRQILGQKVEFLVSFYNNEISEKSEIFDDQFSVERPDGSNFTLKIRSTKLEDSAMYFCASRQGGATDTQYFGPGTRLTVL.

V is TRBV6-4 and J is TRBJ2-1; 7 nucleotides align to TRBD1. In germline, CDR1 is MRHNA, CDR2 SNTAGT. The CDR3 has 16 residues. V lost 4 bases to trimming and J lost 8 bases; unmatched junction nucleotides: 14. The CDR3 loop is CASSVTGQWSIDEQFF. The DNA of the CDR3 is TGTGCCAGCAGTGTAACGGGACAGTGGTCCATCGATGAGCAGTTCTTC.

The rearrangement links TRBV3-1 (or the pseudogene TRBV3-2) to TRBJ1-1, with D possibly TRBD1 on 5 matching bases. Between the trimmed V and J ends, which lost 1 base and 3 bases, there was a span of 9 bases. Germline V CDR1 and CDR2: LGHDT, YNNKEL (reference sequence). The CDR3 loop spans 14 amino acids. This CDR3 is CASSQAGGYTEAFF. The CDR3 region has the DNA TGTGCCAGCAGCCAAGCGGGGGGGTACACTGAAGCTTTCTTT.

The gene calls are TRBV9 and TRBJ2-5; TRBD1 matches at 11 bases. V shed 0 bases, J shed 3 bases, and the junction held 4 bases outside the gene matches. Germline CDR1 is SGDLS and CDR2 is YYNGEE. The CDR3 spans 16 residues. The CDR3 is CASSVAQGQGEETQYF. CDR3 nucleotides: TGTGCCAGCAGCGTAGCTCAGGGACAGGGGGAAGAGACCCAGTACTTC.

This clone was counted only a few times. The chain recombines TRBV7-9 with TRBJ1-2; TRBD1 might be the D (5 bases). From germline, CDR1 is SEHNR and CDR2 FQNEAQ (reference sequence). V was clipped by 5 bases and J by 5 bases, with 15 bases between them. The CDR3 sequence is 14 residues long. CDR3 DNA sequence: TGTGCCAGCAGCAGTGGCCTGGGGGGATATGGCTACACCTTC. This gives the protein CASSSGLGGYGYTF.

This sequence joins TRBV5-6 and TRBJ2-5; TRBD1 matches at 8 bases. The junction had 3 bases not matched to a gene; V was cut back by 0 bases and J by 5 bases. Germline CDR1 is SGHDT and CDR2 is YYEEEE. The CDR3 contains 14 residues. CDR3 in DNA: TGTGCCAGCAGCTTGGTAAACAGGGGGGAGACCCAGTACTTC. Protein: CASSLVNRGETQYF.

The chain joins TRBV6-6 to TRBJ2-2; no reliable D call. Trimming took off 2 bases at V and 5 bases at J, with 9 bases between the two ends. Germline V gene sequence: CDR1 MNHNY, CDR2 SVGAGI (reference sequence). The CDR3 runs 14 residues. The CDR3 loop is CASSYISGTGELFF. The CDR3 nucleotides read TGTGCCAGCAGTTACATCTCCGGTACCGGGGAGCTGTTTTTT.

The gene calls are TRBV14 and TRBJ1-1; D ambiguous. V lost 5 bases and J 0 bases, leaving 7 bases between the germline ends. The germline gives CDR1 SGHDN, CDR2 FVKESK. The CDR3 is 13 residues long. The chain's CDR3 is CASSSHMNTEAFF. In DNA form, the CDR3 reads TGTGCCAGCAGCTCGCACATGAACACTGAAGCTTTCTTT.

V gene TRBV7-9 combines with J gene TRBJ2-2; D call uncertain. The CDR3 contains 15 residues. Germline CDR1 SEHNR, CDR2 FQNEAQ (reference sequence). V was clipped by 1 base and J by 4 bases, with 10 bases between them. The CDR3 protein is CASSLVPPGTGELFF. DNA of the CDR3: TGTGCCAGCAGCTTAGTCCCCCCCGGCACCGGGGAGCTGTTTTTT.

The rearrangement uses TRBV7-9 and TRBJ2-5; D is possibly TRBD2 (5 bases). The CDR3 has 17 amino acids. Trimming stripped 2 bases from V and 2 bases from J, with 18 bases between. Germline CDR1 is SEHNR and CDR2 is FQNEAQ (reference sequence). Written as DNA, the CDR3 is TGTGCCAGCAGCTTAATGGTGGGGAGATTGGTTCAAGAGACCCAGTACTTC. Encoded protein: CASSLMVGRLVQETQYF.

The chain employs TRBV11-2 and TRBJ1-1; D is unclear. Germline CDR1 SGHAT, CDR2 FQNNGV. Trimming removed 3 bases at V and 5 bases at J, with 13 bases between. CDR3 size: 14 residues. The CDR3 nucleotides read TGTGCCAGCAGCTTTAAGTCCGAGGGTACTGAAGCTTTCTTT. Encoded protein: CASSFKSEGTEAFF.

The chain is built from TRBV9 and TRBJ2-3; TRBD2 might be the D (7 bases). CDR3 length: 15 residues. CDR1 is SGDLS, CDR2 YYNGEE, per germline. The germline V and J ends were trimmed by 0 bases and 6 bases, with 14 bases remaining between them. CDR3 in amino acids: CASSVGGGAWDTQYF. In DNA form, the CDR3 reads TGTGCCAGCAGCGTAGGTGGGGGGGCCTGGGATACGCAGTATTTT.

The chain uses TRBV5-6 and TRBJ1-6; 8 nucleotides line up with TRBD1. V lost 6 bases to trimming and J lost 7 bases; unmatched junction nucleotides: 9. The germline V gene has CDR1 SGHDT and CDR2 YYEEEE. The CDR3 is 15 residues long. The CDR3 spells CASTLGQGENSPLHF. The DNA of the CDR3 is TGTGCCAGCACCTTAGGACAGGGTGAAAATTCACCCCTCCACTTT. The whole variable domain, remainder taken from reference TRBV5-6 and TRBJ1-6, is DAGVTQSPTHLIKTRGQQVTLRCSPKSGHDTVSWYQQALGQGPQFIFQYYEEEERQRGNFPDRFSGHQFPNYSSELNVNALLLGDSALYLCASTLGQGENSPLHFGNGTRLTVT.

Only a few counts were recorded for this clone. V usage is TRBV5-4 and J usage is TRBJ2-3, with D possibly matching TRBD2 (5 bases). The CDR3 sequence is 16 residues long. The germline gives CDR1 SGHNT, CDR2 YYREEE (reference sequence). Trimming removed 1 base from V and 0 bases from J, with 12 bases in between. The CDR3 region has the DNA TGTGCCAGCAGCTTGAGTCGCAGGACTAGCACAGATACGCAGTATTTT. It encodes CASSLSRRTSTDTQYF.

This chain uses TRBV19 with TRBJ2-7; 8 bases agree with TRBD2. V was clipped by 5 bases and J by 12 bases; unmatched bases: 15. The CDR3 has 14 residues. Germline loops: CDR1 LNHDA, CDR2 SQIVND (reference sequence). The DNA of the CDR3 is TGTGCCAGTAGTGAAGACAAGCGGGGGCCCGCAATGTACTTC. Its translation is CASSEDKRGPAMYF.

This chain joins TRBV9 and TRBJ1-1, with no clear D. The CDR3 is 14 amino acids. Trimming took 4 bases from V and 4 from J, leaving 14 bases between them. CDR1 is SGDLS, CDR2 YYNGEE, per germline. CDR3 in amino acids: CASSSTIGSTEAFF. CDR3 bases: TGTGCCAGCAGCTCGACGATCGGGAGCACTGAAGCTTTCTTT.

CDR3 DNA sequence: TGTGCCAGCAGCCTCTCGCTGGGGGGGACAGATACGCAGTATTTT. This translates into CASSLSLGGTDTQYF. This rearrangement joins TRBV3-1 (or the pseudogene TRBV3-2) to TRBJ2-3, with 7 bases matching TRBD2. The CDR3 is made up of 15 amino acids. With 4 bases clipped from V and 3 bases from J, the junction kept 7 bases outside the gene matches. Germline V lookup: CDR1 LGHDT, CDR2 YNNKEL (reference sequence).

The chain has TRBV7-8 and TRBJ1-5; D is uncertain. There are 15 residues in the CDR3. Germline-derived CDR1 and CDR2 are SGHVS and FQNEAQ. The V end was cut by 2 bases, the J end by 0 bases, with 8 bases between. In nucleotides, the CDR3 is TGTGCCAGCAGCTTATTGGCGGATAGCAATCAGCCCCAGCATTTT. Translating it yields CASSLLADSNQPQHF.

The chain carries TRBV5-1 and TRBJ1-2, with D perhaps TRBD1 (5 bases). Trimming removed 2 bases at V and 4 bases at J, with 12 bases between. Germline loops: CDR1 SGHRS, CDR2 YFSETQ. CDR3 length equals 14 residues. In DNA form, the CDR3 reads TGCGCCAGCAGCTTTAATGGACAATCCTATGGCTACACCTTC. Translated, it gives CASSFNGQSYGYTF.

In this sample, this clone turned up a few times. V and J are TRBV7-3 and TRBJ2-2; 10 nucleotides match TRBD2. The CDR3 covers 15 residues. The germline V gene encodes CDR1 SGHTA and CDR2 FQGTGA. The V gene end was trimmed by 2 bases and the J gene end by 4 bases; junction bases not matched to a gene: 1. CDR3 residues: CASSLASGSTGELFF. CDR3 nucleotide sequence: TGTGCCAGCAGCTTAGCTAGCGGGAGCACCGGGGAGCTGTTTTTT.

The gene calls are TRBV9 and TRBJ1-2, with D uncertain. The V gene's germline CDR1 is SGDLS and CDR2 YYNGEE. Trimming stripped 3 bases from V and 7 bases from J, with 25 bases between. This CDR3 comprises 17 residues. CDR3 nucleotide sequence: TGTGCCAGCAGCGACACTAGCTACCGGATCGGGAGCGGTGGCTACACCTTC. Translated, it gives CASSDTSYRIGSGGYTF.

V gene TRBV5-4 combines with J gene TRBJ2-7; 8 positions agree with TRBD2. V shed 5 bases, J shed 2 bases, and the junction held 9 bases outside the gene matches. The CDR3 runs 15 residues. The V gene's germline CDR1 is SGHNT and CDR2 YYREEE (reference sequence). The CDR3 bases are TGTGCCAGCAGTCCACCAACTAGCGGTGCCTACGAGCAGTACTTC. This codes for CASSPPTSGAYEQYF.

The V and J genes are TRBV11-2 and TRBJ1-5; D is undetermined. The CDR3 sequence is 12 residues long. With 4 bases removed from V and 11 bases from J, the gap between germline ends came to 12 bases. Germline V gene sequence: CDR1 SGHAT, CDR2 FQNNGV. CDR3: CASSSGDGAQHF. The CDR3 nucleotides are TGTGCCAGCAGCTCCGGCGACGGGGCCCAGCATTTT.

Remarks on this clone: The junction and the germline gene differ at one end; a read error may be behind it. V gene TRBV5-1 combines with J gene TRBJ2-7; 9 bases fit TRBD2. The CDR3 loop spans 14 amino acids. CDR1 and CDR2 from the germline V gene are SGHRS and YFSETQ. The CDR3 protein is CARSRAGGLREQYF. The CDR3 DNA is TGCGCCCGCAGCCGGGCGGGGGGGCTAAGGGAGCAGTACTTC. The variable domain in full, with the rest retrieved from reference TRBV5-1 and TRBJ2-7, is KAGVTQTPRYLIKTRGQQVTLSCSPISGHRSVSWYQQTPGQGLQFLFEYFSETQRNKGNFPGRFSGRQFSNSRSEMNVSTLELGDSALYLCARSRAGGLREQYFGPGTRLTVT.